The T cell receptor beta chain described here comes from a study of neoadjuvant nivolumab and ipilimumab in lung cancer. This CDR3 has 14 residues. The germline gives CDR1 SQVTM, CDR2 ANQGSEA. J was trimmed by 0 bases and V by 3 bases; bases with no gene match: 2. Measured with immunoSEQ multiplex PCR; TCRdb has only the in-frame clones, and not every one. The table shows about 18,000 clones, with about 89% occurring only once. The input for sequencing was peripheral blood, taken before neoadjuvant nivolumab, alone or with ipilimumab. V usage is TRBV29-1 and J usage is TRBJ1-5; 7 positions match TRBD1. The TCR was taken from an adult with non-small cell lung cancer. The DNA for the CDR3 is TGCAGCGTTGAGGGGGACAGTAGCAATCAGCCCCAGCATTTT. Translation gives CSVEGDSSNQPQHF.